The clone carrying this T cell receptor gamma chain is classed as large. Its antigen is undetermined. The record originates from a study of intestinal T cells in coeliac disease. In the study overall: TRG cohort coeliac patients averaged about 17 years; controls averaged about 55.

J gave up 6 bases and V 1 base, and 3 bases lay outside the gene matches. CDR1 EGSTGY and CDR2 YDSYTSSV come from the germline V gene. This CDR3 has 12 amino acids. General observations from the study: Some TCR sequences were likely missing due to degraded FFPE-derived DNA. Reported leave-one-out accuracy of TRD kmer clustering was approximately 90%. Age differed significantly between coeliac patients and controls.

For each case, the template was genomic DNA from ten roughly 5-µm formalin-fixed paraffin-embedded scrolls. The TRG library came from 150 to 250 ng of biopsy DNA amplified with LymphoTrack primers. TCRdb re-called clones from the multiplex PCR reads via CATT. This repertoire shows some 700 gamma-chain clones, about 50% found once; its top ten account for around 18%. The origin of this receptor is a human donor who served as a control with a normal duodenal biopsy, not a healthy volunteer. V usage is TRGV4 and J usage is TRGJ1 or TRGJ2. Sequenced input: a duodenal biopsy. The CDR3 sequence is CATWDGFYKKLF. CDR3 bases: TGTGCCACCTGGGATGGATTTTATAAGAAACTCTTT.